One and the same sample provided the 18 T cell receptor beta chains below, sequenced in a study of chemoradiotherapy in HPV16-positive cancers. Sequencing was performed with immunoSEQ multiplex PCR; in TCRdb, only in-frame clones are kept and a portion is missing. The sample records 29,000 or so clones, 85% to 95% being singletons. Sequences were derived from blood, sampled from a patient who underwent chemoradiotherapy. Source of these receptors: a human donor with HPV-associated anogenital cancer.

This clone came up a few times. The chain employs TRBV7-6 and TRBJ1-1; the D is unclear. CDR3 length equals 13 residues. From germline, CDR1 is SGHVS and CDR2 FNYEAQ. Trimming took off 1 base at V and 11 bases at J, with 14 bases between the two ends. CDR3 sequence (DNA): TGTGCCAGCAGCTTAGGAGGTCAGTGGGATGCTTTCTTT. This sequence encodes CASSLGGQWDAFF.

The chain combines TRBV7-9 with TRBJ2-7; the D is unclear. The germline gives CDR1 SEHNR, CDR2 FQNEAQ (reference sequence). This CDR3 contains 14 residues. V was trimmed by 5 bases and J by 1 base, leaving 12 bases between them. The CDR3 nucleotides are TGTGCCAGCAGCCCCCCGGTGAGGTCCTACGAGCAGTACTTC. It codes for CASSPPVRSYEQYF.

The chain recombines TRBV18 with TRBJ2-7; tentative D call: TRBD1 (6 bases). V dropped 4 bases and J dropped 3 bases, with 10 bases sitting between them. This CDR3 comprises 13 residues. From germline, CDR1 is KGHSH and CDR2 LQKENI. For the CDR3, the DNA is TGTGCCAGCTCACTCGGGACAAGCTACGAGCAGTACTTC. This translates into CASSLGTSYEQYF.

The chain links TRBV7-9 to TRBJ2-1, with D uncertain. The CDR3 is made up of 12 amino acids. Germline V gene data show CDR1 as SEHNR and CDR2 as FQNEAQ (reference sequence). The V and J ends lost 2 bases and 4 bases respectively, with 3 bases between them. CDR3: CASSLQYNEQFF. In DNA, the CDR3 is TGTGCCAGCAGCTTACAGTACAATGAGCAGTTCTTC.

The chain is built from TRBV27 and TRBJ1-4; TRBD1 matches at 10 bases. From germline, CDR1 is MNHEY and CDR2 SMNVEV (reference sequence). After removal of 6 bases from V and 8 bases from J, the junction contained 9 bases not matched to a gene. CDR3 length: 15 residues. Here the CDR3 reads CASRPRQGASEKLFF. DNA of the CDR3: TGTGCCAGCAGGCCCCGACAGGGGGCATCAGAAAAACTGTTTTTT.

The V and J genes are TRBV15 and TRBJ1-1; tentatively, D is TRBD1 (5 bases). This CDR3 has 14 amino acids. Looked up from germline, CDR1 is LNHNV and CDR2 is YYDKDF (reference sequence). Trimming left V 6 bases short and J 0 bases short, with 11 bases between. CDR3 nucleotides: TGTGCCACCAGAATTGGAGGGGTGAACACTGAAGCTTTCTTT. This encodes CATRIGGVNTEAFF.

The chain has TRBV18 and TRBJ1-5; 7 bases match TRBD1. This CDR3 comprises 14 residues. Germline V CDR1 and CDR2: KGHSH, LQKENI. V was pared by 2 bases and J by 10 bases, with 8 bases of the junction left unmatched. CDR3 DNA sequence: TGTGCCAGCTCACCATACAGGGGCGAAGGACCCCAGCATTTT. It encodes CASSPYRGEGPQHF.

V and J are TRBV4-2 and TRBJ2-2; TRBD2 agrees at 8 bases. V shed 2 bases and J 0 bases; nucleotides not matched to a gene: 2. Germline V gene data show CDR1 as LGHNA and CDR2 as YNFKEQ. The CDR3 runs to 16 residues. The CDR3 here is CASSQPGLANTGELFF. CDR3 bases: TGTGCCAGCAGCCAACCGGGACTAGCGAACACCGGGGAGCTGTTTTTT.

This clone was seen only once. The genes are TRBV7-2 and TRBJ2-2; weak D call: TRBD1 (6 bases). Germline CDR1 reads SGHTA; CDR2 reads FQGNSA. The CDR3 runs to 15 residues. Trimming stripped 5 bases from V and 0 bases from J, with 10 bases between. DNA for the CDR3: TGTGCCAGCAGCCCGGACAGAGCGAACACCGGGGAGCTGTTTTTT. Translation: CASSPDRANTGELFF.

This clone is a singleton in its sample. The sample carries other DNA sequences with the same CDR3. This sequence joins TRBV4-3 and TRBJ2-7; 8 bases are a match to TRBD1. The CDR3 extends over 13 amino acids. The ends lost 3 bases at V and 6 bases at J; junction bases unmatched: 4. Germline V gives CDR1 LGHNA, CDR2 YSLEER. CDR3 sequence: CASSQRTGREQYF. The CDR3 nucleotides are TGCGCCAGCAGCCAGAGGACAGGGCGCGAGCAGTACTTC.

The V call is TRBV4-3, the J call TRBJ2-3; a weak D match, TRBD1 (5 bases). Trimming cost V 0 bases and J 2 bases, with 9 bases left between them. The germline CDR1 and CDR2 sequences are LGHNA and YSLEER. This CDR3 contains 15 residues. CDR3 coding DNA: TGCGCCAGCAGCCAAGAGGGCAGGGTCACAGATACGCAGTATTTT. Its translation is CASSQEGRVTDTQYF.

A single count supports this clone. The gene calls are TRBV5-5 and TRBJ1-4, with a possible D match to TRBD1 (6 bases). The CDR3 loop spans 16 amino acids. The germline CDR1 and CDR2 sequences are SGHKS and YYEKEE (reference sequence). Trimming pared 4 bases from V and 5 bases from J, leaving 18 bases between. CDR3 DNA sequence: TGTGCCAGCAGCGTAACCTTCTGGGACAAGAATGAAAAACTGTTTTTT. Encoded protein: CASSVTFWDKNEKLFF.

The J gene is TRBJ2-2, the V gene TRBV4-3; no firm D call. Per germline, CDR1 LGHNA and CDR2 YSLEER. V was pared by 0 bases and J by 1 base, with 6 bases between. The CDR3 loop spans 15 amino acids. The CDR3 DNA is TGCGCCAGCAGCCAAGATCGACGGAACACCGGGGAGCTGTTTTTT. As protein: CASSQDRRNTGELFF.

This clone was seen only once. The chain carries TRBV11-1 and TRBJ2-5, with D perhaps assigned TRBD1 or TRBD2 (5 bases each). This CDR3 spans 16 amino acids. CDR1 is SGHAT and CDR2 is FQDESV in the germline V gene (reference sequence). V gave up 4 bases and J gave up 4 bases, with 19 bases separating them. The CDR3 here is CASSSPGPPTPETQYF. As DNA, the CDR3 is TGTGCCAGCAGCTCGCCGGGACCGCCGACACCAGAGACCCAGTACTTC. Variable domain in full (rest from reference TRBV11-1 and TRBJ2-5): EAEVAQSPRYKITEKSQAVAFWCDPISGHATLYWYRQILGQGPELLVQFQDESVVDDSQLPKDRFSAERLKGVDSTLKIQPAELGDSAMYLCASSSPGPPTPETQYFGPGTRLLVL.

The CDR3 here is CASSAGTGETEAFF. The CDR3 DNA reads TGTGCCAGCTCAGCCGGGACAGGGGAAACTGAAGCTTTCTTT. The J gene is TRBJ1-1, the V gene TRBV18, with 10 bases matching TRBD1. Trimming cost V 5 bases and J 5 bases; bases outside gene matches: 5. This CDR3 is 14 amino acids long. CDR1 is KGHSH, CDR2 LQKENI, per germline. Supplemented by reference TRBV18 and TRBJ1-1, the full variable domain reads NAGVMQNPRHLVRRRGQEARLRCSPMKGHSHVYWYRQLPEEGLKFMVYLQKENIIDESGMPKERFSAEFPKEGPSILRIQQVVRGDSAAYFCASSAGTGETEAFFGQGTRLTVV.

This clone was found once. V is TRBV6-1 and J is TRBJ2-7, with 8 bases aligning to TRBD1. Germline V CDR1 and CDR2: MNHNS, SASEGT. V lost 5 bases and J lost 2; bases outside the gene matches: 2. This CDR3 is built from 13 residues. CDR3 sequence (DNA): TGTGCCAGCAGTAGACAGGGGACCTACGAGCAGTACTTC. As protein: CASSRQGTYEQYF.

The chain joins TRBV7-6 to TRBJ1-5; 9 bases fit TRBD1. The V and J ends lost 5 bases and 3 bases, in that order; junction bases with no gene match: 8. The germline gives CDR1 SGHVS, CDR2 FNYEAQ. This CDR3 is 16 amino acids long. The CDR3: CASSRGTGNYNQPQHF. As DNA, the CDR3 is TGTGCCAGCAGCCGAGGGACAGGGAATTACAATCAGCCCCAGCATTTT. The full variable domain, in which reference TRBV7-6 and TRBJ1-5 provide the parts outside the CDR3, is GAGVSQSPRYKVTKRGQDVALRCDPISGHVSLYWYRQALGQGPEFLTYFNYEAQQDKSGLPNDRFSAERPEGSISTLTIQRTEQRDSAMYRCASSRGTGNYNQPQHFGDGTRLSIL.

The gene calls are TRBV19 and TRBJ1-2; no clear D. CDR1 LNHDA and CDR2 SQIVND come from the germline V gene (reference sequence). The CDR3 loop spans 10 amino acids. Deletions cut 9 bases from V and 0 bases from J, with 2 bases between. CDR3 bases: TGTGCCAGCTCTAACTATGGCTACACCTTC. Its translation is CASSNYGYTF. Supplemented by reference TRBV19 and TRBJ1-2, the full variable domain reads DGGITQSPKYLFRKEGQNVTLSCEQNLNHDAMYWYRQDPGQGLRLIYYSQIVNDFQKGDIAEGYSVSREKKESFPLTVTSAQKNPTAFYLCASSNYGYTFGSGTRLTVV.